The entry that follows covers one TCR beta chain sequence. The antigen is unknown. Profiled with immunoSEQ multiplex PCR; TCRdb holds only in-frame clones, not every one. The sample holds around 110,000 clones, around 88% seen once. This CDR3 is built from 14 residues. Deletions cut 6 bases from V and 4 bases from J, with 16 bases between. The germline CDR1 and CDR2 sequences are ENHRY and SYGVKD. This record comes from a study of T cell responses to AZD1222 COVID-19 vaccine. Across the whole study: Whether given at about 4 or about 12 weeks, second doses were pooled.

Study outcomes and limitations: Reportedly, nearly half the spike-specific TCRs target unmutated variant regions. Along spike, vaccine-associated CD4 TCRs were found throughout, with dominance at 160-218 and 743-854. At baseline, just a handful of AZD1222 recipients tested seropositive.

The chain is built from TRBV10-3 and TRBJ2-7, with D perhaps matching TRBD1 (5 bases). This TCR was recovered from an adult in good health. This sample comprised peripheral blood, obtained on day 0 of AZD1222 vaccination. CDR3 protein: CAIRKDRNDYEQYF. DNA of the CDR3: TGTGCCATCAGAAAAGACAGAAATGATTACGAGCAGTACTTC.